Reported below is one TCR beta chain. Its antigen is not identified. This sample was taken from a study of T cell responses to AZD1222 COVID-19 vaccine. TCRdb's table, derived via immunoSEQ multiplex PCR, lists solely in-frame clones and lacks some. Seen here are some 170,000 clones, roughly 89% observed once, and the top ten hold 1.5% to 2%. The study's findings and limits: Only after the peak T cell response were repertoires sampled. Two AZD1222 doses significantly raised spike-specific TCR breadth and depth over controls. Clonal diversity was possibly underestimated, and the donors were mostly white British, with more females. Reportedly, close to half of spike-specific TCRs are directed against unmutated variant regions.

Germline CDR1 ENHRY, CDR2 SYGVKD. This CDR3 spans 15 amino acids. Trimming shortened V by 6 bases and J by 2 bases, and 14 bases separated the two germline ends. Sample: peripheral blood, taken on day 0 of AZD1222 vaccination. The chain has TRBV10-3 and TRBJ1-3; D unresolved. The sequence was collected from an adult in good health. The CDR3 nucleotides are TGTGCCATCAGGCAAGAATCGGGAGCTGGAAACACCATATATTTT. It is translated as CAIRQESGAGNTIYF.